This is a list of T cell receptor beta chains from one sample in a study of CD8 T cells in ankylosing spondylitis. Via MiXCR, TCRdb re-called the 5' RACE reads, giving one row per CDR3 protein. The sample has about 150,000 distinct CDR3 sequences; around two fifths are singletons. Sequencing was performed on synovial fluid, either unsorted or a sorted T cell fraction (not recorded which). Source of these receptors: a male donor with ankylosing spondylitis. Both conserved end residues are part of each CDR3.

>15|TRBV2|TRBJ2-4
CASRRQGAAKNIQYF
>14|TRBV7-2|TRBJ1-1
CASSPRGMGTEAFF
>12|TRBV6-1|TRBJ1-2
CASRDGAGGYTF
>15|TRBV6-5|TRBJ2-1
CASSSSGGFNNEQFF
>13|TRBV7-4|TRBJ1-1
CASSLKGQNEAFF
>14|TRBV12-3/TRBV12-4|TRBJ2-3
CASSLLGFTDTQYF
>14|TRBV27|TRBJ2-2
CASSLSNYVGELFF
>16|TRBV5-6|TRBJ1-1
CASSKKRGLQVTEAFF
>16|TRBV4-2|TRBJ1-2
CASSQDGGALNYGYTF
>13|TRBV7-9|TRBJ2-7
CASSHQVVHGQYF
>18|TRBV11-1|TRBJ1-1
CASSLDMGAQDSNTEAFF
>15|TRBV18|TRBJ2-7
CASSQREGTIYEQYF
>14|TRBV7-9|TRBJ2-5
CASSREPNQETQYF
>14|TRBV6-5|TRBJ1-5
CASSYSGESQPQHF
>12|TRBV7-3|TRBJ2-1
CASSLIAGEQFF
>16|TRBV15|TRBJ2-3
CATSRDPGLATDTQYF
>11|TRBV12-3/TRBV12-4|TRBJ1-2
CASSSSLGYTF
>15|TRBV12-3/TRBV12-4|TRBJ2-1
CASRATSGANNEQFF
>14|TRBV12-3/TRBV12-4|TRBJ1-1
CASSWGGSGTEAFF
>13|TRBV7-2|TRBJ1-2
CASSSGSYYGYTF
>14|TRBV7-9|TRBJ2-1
CASSPPLSANEQFF
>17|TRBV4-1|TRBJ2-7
CASSQDQTSGGAYEQYF
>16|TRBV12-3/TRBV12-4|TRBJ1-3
CASSWDRSSSGNTIYF
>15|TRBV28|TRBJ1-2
CASSTYRGLYYGYTF
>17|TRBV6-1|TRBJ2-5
CASSPQGQGAPRETQYF
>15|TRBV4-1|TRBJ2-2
CASSQVADYTGELFF
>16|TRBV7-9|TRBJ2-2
CASSLAAGGDTGELFF
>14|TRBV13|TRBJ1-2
CASSLNRFHYGYTF
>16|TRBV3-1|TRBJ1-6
CASSRGLSSYNSPLHF
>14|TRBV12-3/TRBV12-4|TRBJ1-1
CASSLYGEGTEAFF
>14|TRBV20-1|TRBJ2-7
CSARGTPLDYEQYF
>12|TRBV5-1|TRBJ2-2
CASKRGSGELFF
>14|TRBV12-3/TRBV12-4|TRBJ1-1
CASSSATANTEAFF
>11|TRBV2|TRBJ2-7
CASALPGEEYF
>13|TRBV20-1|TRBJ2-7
CSASPRFLYEQYF
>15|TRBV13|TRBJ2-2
CASSFRLANTGELFF
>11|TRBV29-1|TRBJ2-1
CSVGAGNEQFF
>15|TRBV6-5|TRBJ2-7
CASSYSDRGLYEQYF
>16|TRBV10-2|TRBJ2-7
CASSDPDRGDSYEQYF
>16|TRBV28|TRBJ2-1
CASRPTLAGGANEQFF
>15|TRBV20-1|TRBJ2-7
CSAAANRDPSYEQYF
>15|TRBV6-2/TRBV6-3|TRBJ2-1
CASTQGVDSYNEQFF
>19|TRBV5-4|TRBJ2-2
CASSLPSLIRTDNTGELFF
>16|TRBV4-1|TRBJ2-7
CASSPAYWVPWHEQYF
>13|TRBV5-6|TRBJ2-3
CASSGGLPDTQYF